Below are 24 T cell receptor beta chains sequenced from a single sample in a study of blood T cells in healthy people across ages. A second roughly 6 to 11 cycle PCR used barcoded and J-beta primers. TCRdb analysed the 5' RACE reads with MiXCR anew, one entry per CDR3 protein. The sample lists about 1.4 million distinct CDR3 sequences; approximately 63% were seen once. Source material: blood. The source of these receptors is a man aged 18-30 years in good health.

The rearrangement links TRBV6-5 to TRBJ1-1; D is ambiguous. Trimming cost V 2 bases and J 3 bases, with 10 bases left between them. The CDR3 spans 14 residues. The germline V gene encodes CDR1 MNHEY and CDR2 SVGAGI. CDR3 loop: CASSYPGSHTEAFF. The DNA of the CDR3 is TGTGCCAGCAGTTACCCCGGGAGCCACACTGAAGCTTTCTTT.

The chain combines TRBV7-9 with TRBJ2-1; D not resolved. V dropped 5 bases and J dropped 5 bases, with 13 bases sitting between them. CDR1 and CDR2 (germline): SEHNR, FQNEAQ (reference sequence). The CDR3 runs 14 residues. Here the CDR3 DNA reads TGTGCCAGCAGCCCCTATGGACCCAACAATGAGCAGTTCTTC. This sequence encodes CASSPYGPNNEQFF. The whole variable domain, remainder taken from reference TRBV7-9 and TRBJ2-1, is DTGVSQNPRHKITKRGQNVTFRCDPISEHNRLYWYRQTLGQGPEFLTYFQNEAQLEKSRLLSDRFSAERPKGSFSTLEIQRTEQGDSAMYLCASSPYGPNNEQFFGPGTRLTVL.

This clonotype has more than one count but fewer than ten. V usage is TRBV29-1 and J usage is TRBJ1-1; a possible D gene is TRBD1 (6 bases). Deletions cut 7 bases from V and 1 base from J, with 10 bases between. Germline V gene data show CDR1 as SQVTM and CDR2 as ANQGSEA. This CDR3 has 12 amino acids. CDR3 residues: CSAGEGNTEAFF. In DNA form, the CDR3 reads TGCAGCGCAGGGGAAGGGAACACTGAAGCTTTCTTT.

This clonotype was seen more than once but under ten times. The J gene is TRBJ2-7, the V gene TRBV10-3; unclear D gene. Trimming took 8 bases from V and 7 from J, leaving 9 bases between them. CDR3 size: 10 residues. Germline V gene data show CDR1 as ENHRY and CDR2 as SYGVKD. CDR3 nucleotides: TGTGCCATCGGGCAATCTGAGCAGTACTTC. This translates into CAIGQSEQYF.

This chain connects TRBV9 to TRBJ1-1; possibly TRBD1 for D (6 bases). The V end was cut by 3 bases, the J end by 1 base, with 13 bases between. Germline V gene data show CDR1 as SGDLS and CDR2 as YYNGEE. The CDR3 covers 15 residues. The CDR3 region is CASSAKQGGNTEAFF. The CDR3 coding sequence is TGTGCCAGCAGCGCCAAACAGGGAGGGAACACTGAAGCTTTCTTT.

This clonotype was counted only a few times. The chain recombines TRBV14 with TRBJ1-2; tentative D call: TRBD1 (5 bases). V was shortened by 4 bases and J by 10 bases, with 16 bases between the two germline ends. The CDR3 is 13 residues long. Germline CDR1 is SGHDN and CDR2 is FVKESK. In nucleotides, the CDR3 is TGTGCCAGCAGCCCCCGTGGACACGGCTACTACACCTTC. It codes for CASSPRGHGYYTF.

Worth noting for this clonotype: The junction departs from the called germline gene at one end, perhaps through a read error. The chain recombines TRBV12-3 or TRBV12-4 with TRBJ2-1, with 12 bases aligning to TRBD2. The CDR3 length is 16 residues. CDR3 in amino acids: CASSPRLAGAGGKQFF. DNA of the CDR3: TGTGCAAGCAGTCCCCGACTAGCGGGAGCCGGGGGGAAGCAGTTCTTC.

The chain uses TRBV5-1 and TRBJ1-4, with TRBD1 matching over 7 bases. This CDR3 is built from 17 residues. Unmatched junction bases numbered 8, after V lost 3 bases and J lost 0 bases. Germline V gene data show CDR1 as SGHRS and CDR2 as YFSETQ. CDR3 in amino acids: CASSSKWDSTTNEKLFF. CDR3 nucleotides: TGCGCCAGCAGCTCCAAATGGGACAGTACAACTAATGAAAAACTGTTTTTT.

The rearrangement joins TRBV4-3 to TRBJ1-2; D is uncertain. The CDR3 runs to 15 residues. The germline V gene has CDR1 LGHNA and CDR2 YSLEER. The germline V and J ends were trimmed by 0 bases and 4 bases, with 12 bases remaining between them. CDR3 coding DNA: TGCGCCAGCAGCCAAGATTGGAGGGAGGTCTATGGCTACACCTTC. This gives the protein CASSQDWREVYGYTF.

This clonotype was recorded a few times. The CDR3 nucleotides read TGTGCCAGCTCACCATTAACAGACGAGCAGTACTTC. This encodes CASSPLTDEQYF. This chain uses TRBV18 with TRBJ2-5; no reliable D call. The J call may be mistaken, given a closer DNA end match to TRBJ2-7. CDR1 and CDR2 (germline): KGHSH, LQKENI. The CDR3 is 12 amino acids.

The chain uses TRBV19 and TRBJ1-1; D gene ambiguous. Trimming shortened V by 3 bases and J by 0 bases, and 11 bases separated the two germline ends. The length of the CDR3 is 15 residues. Germline CDR1 reads LNHDA; CDR2 reads SQIVND (reference sequence). The CDR3 sequence: CASSMSIRLNTEAFF. CDR3 bases: TGTGCCAGTAGTATGAGCATCCGACTGAACACTGAAGCTTTCTTT.

V and J are TRBV6-1 and TRBJ2-7; D uncertain. Germline CDR1 and CDR2: MNHNS and SASEGT. The CDR3 loop spans 17 amino acids. Trimming cost V 8 bases and J 0 bases, with 23 bases left between them. The CDR3 DNA follows: TGTGCCAGCGCCATTTACCACGGTCAGCAAATCTCCTACGAGCAGTACTTC. Protein: CASAIYHGQQISYEQYF.

This clonotype turned up a few times. The J gene is TRBJ1-2, the V gene TRBV6-1; 7 bases match TRBD1. CDR3 length equals 13 residues. CDR1 and CDR2 from the germline V gene are MNHNS and SASEGT. The J segment lost 4 bases and the V segment lost 7 bases, leaving 6 bases of the junction unmatched. Written as DNA, the CDR3 is TGTGCCAGCAATCCAGGGGACAGCTATGGCTACACCTTC. Translating gives CASNPGDSYGYTF.

The chain has TRBV12-3 or TRBV12-4 and TRBJ1-5; 10 bases map to TRBD1. V shed 2 bases and J 6 bases; nucleotides not matched to a gene: 4. The CDR3 covers 15 residues. In nucleotides, the CDR3 is TGTGCCAGCAGTTTAATGGGACAGGGGACTCAGCCCCAGCATTTT. It encodes CASSLMGQGTQPQHF.

This clonotype was seen a handful of times. This chain joins TRBV29-1 and TRBJ2-7; D is ambiguous. Trimming shortened V by 4 bases and J by 7 bases, and 20 bases separated the two germline ends. CDR1 SQVTM and CDR2 ANQGSEA come from the germline V gene. The CDR3 spans 14 residues. The CDR3 DNA reads TGCAGCGTTGGTAGTATACCTTCCTACAATGAGCAGTACTTC. As protein: CSVGSIPSYNEQYF.

This clonotype has a handful of counts. The V gene is TRBV6-1, the J gene TRBJ1-2; no reliable D call. Germline assignment: CDR1 MNHNS and CDR2 SASEGT. V lost 7 bases to trimming and J lost 4 bases, with 16 bases between them. The CDR3 extends over 14 amino acids. The CDR3 sequence: CASTKLDQSYGYTF. The CDR3 DNA reads as TGTGCCAGCACCAAACTAGACCAAAGCTATGGCTACACCTTC.

This CDR3 is CASTSTVSYNEQFF. Written as DNA, the CDR3 is TGCGCCAGCACAAGTACAGTGTCCTACAATGAGCAGTTCTTC. V and J are TRBV5-1 and TRBJ2-1; D is unclear. Trimming stripped 6 bases from V and 1 base from J, with 11 bases between. Germline CDR1 is SGHRS and CDR2 is YFSETQ. The CDR3 is made up of 14 amino acids.

This chain's CDR3 is CSVARGETQYF. Written as DNA, the CDR3 is TGCAGCGTTGCGAGGGGGGAGACCCAGTACTTC. The rearrangement joins TRBV29-1 to TRBJ2-5; maybe TRBD1 (6 bases). This CDR3 has 11 amino acids. Germline values: CDR1 SQVTM, CDR2 ANQGSEA. V lost 4 bases to trimming and J lost 5 bases, with 8 bases between them.

The V call is TRBV7-2, the J call TRBJ2-7; 9 nucleotides match TRBD2. This CDR3 region has 15 residues. In germline, CDR1 is SGHTA, CDR2 FQGNSA. The trim removed 0 bases at V and 5 bases at J, leaving 5 bases unmatched. The DNA of the CDR3 is TGTGCCAGCAGCTTAGCGATGGCGGGGGGGAACGAGCAGTACTTC. It codes for CASSLAMAGGNEQYF.

Only a few counts were recorded for this clonotype. The rearrangement uses TRBV6-1 and TRBJ2-3; 7 nucleotides align to TRBD2. With 6 bases clipped from V and 5 bases from J, the junction kept 20 bases outside the gene matches. The length of the CDR3 is 18 residues. Germline CDR1 reads MNHNS; CDR2 reads SASEGT. In DNA, the CDR3 is TGTGCCAGCAGCCTTTCTCCCCGAATTGCGGGAGTGGTAGATACGCAGTATTTT. As protein: CASSLSPRIAGVVDTQYF.

The chain recombines TRBV29-1 with TRBJ2-5, with 7 bases identical to TRBD2. The CDR3 extends over 13 amino acids. In germline, CDR1 is SQVTM, CDR2 ANQGSEA. With V trimmed by 4 bases and J by 4 bases, 6 bases remained unmatched. CDR3: CSVGGRDGETQYF. The CDR3 DNA sequence: TGCAGCGTTGGGGGGAGGGATGGAGAGACCCAGTACTTC.

The chain links TRBV11-2 to TRBJ2-1; either TRBD1 or TRBD2 may fit D (5 bases each). The CDR3 spans 18 residues. CDR1 is SGHAT and CDR2 is FQNNGV in the germline V gene. V was trimmed by 4 bases and J by 2 bases, leaving 21 bases between them. The CDR3 coding sequence is TGTGCCAGCAGCTCCTCACCGTTAGACAGCGGACCCTACAATGAGCAGTTCTTC. Encoded protein: CASSSSPLDSGPYNEQFF.

V usage is TRBV6-5 and J usage is TRBJ2-4; 10 bases align to TRBD1. The J call is doubtful: the DNA matches TRBJ2-7 better. CDR1 MNHEY and CDR2 SVGAGI come from the germline V gene. The CDR3 length is 13 residues. The CDR3 bases are TGTGCCAGCACTCAGGGACAGGGGTACGAGCAGTACTTC. Translation: CASTQGQGYEQYF.

This clonotype was counted at least ten times. V usage is TRBV12-3 or TRBV12-4 and J usage is TRBJ2-5, with D perhaps being TRBD1 or TRBD2 (5 bases each). The V end lost 5 bases, the J end lost 4 bases, and 11 bases lay between the germline ends. The CDR3 extends over 13 amino acids. This CDR3 reads CASSVRGSETQYF. CDR3 sequence (DNA): TGTGCCAGCAGTGTACGGGGCTCAGAGACCCAGTACTTC.